Listed below are T cell receptor beta chains from one sample, sequenced in a study of T cell repertoires in cytomegalovirus infection. TCRdb redid the calling of the reads with MiXCR, one entry per CDR3 protein. The repertoire holds roughly 230,000 distinct CDR3 sequences, 6.5% seen once, with around 6.5% in the top ten. Specimen: PBMCs. These receptors originate from a human donor in good health (CMV status not recorded). Some clones in this sample may be carry-over from other donors' samples. The CDR3 runs from the conserved cysteine through the conserved F or W. D genes are given only for firm matches. The listing skips clone size in some rows; elsewhere it reads once, few, many or a size class.

D gene	J gene	V gene	clone size	CDR3 DNA	CDR3 protein
-	TRBJ2-4	TRBV20-1	many	TGCAGTGCTAGAGGCGATCAAGTAGCCAAAAACATTCAGTACTTC	CSARGDQVAKNIQYF
-	TRBJ2-3	TRBV6-2/TRBV6-3	many	TGTGCCAGCAGTTACGTGGAAGAAGATAGCACAGATACGCAGTATTTT	CASSYVEEDSTDTQYF
-	TRBJ2-7	TRBV5-5	many	TGTGCCAGCAGCCCAGGGTTTCGGGCCGAGCAGTACTTC	CASSPGFRAEQYF
-	TRBJ1-4	TRBV18	-	TGTGCCAGCTCACATTCGGTCGGGAATGAAAAACTGTTTTTT	CASSHSVGNEKLFF
-	TRBJ1-2	TRBV29-1	many	TGCAGCGCTTACCAGAAGGGCTATGGCTACACCTTC	CSAYQKGYGYTF
-	TRBJ1-2	TRBV12-3/TRBV12-4	many	TGTGCCAGCAGTTCCACCCTGAGAGGCTACACCTTC	CASSSTLRGYTF
-	TRBJ1-5	TRBV30	many	TGTGCCTGGAGTGTGGGGGTCGAACAGCCCCAGCATTTT	CAWSVGVEQPQHF
TRBD1	TRBJ2-2	TRBV4-1	few	TGCGCCAGCAGCCAAGAATACAGGCAGGGGGACACCGGGGAGCTGTTTTTT	CASSQEYRQGDTGELFF
TRBD1	TRBJ1-3	TRBV6-5	many	TGTGCCAGCAGAAATACAGGGGACGAGGGAAACACCATATATTTT	CASRNTGDEGNTIYF
TRBD1	TRBJ1-1	TRBV7-9	many	TGTGCCAGCAGCTTAGCGACAGGGCACACTGAAGCTTTCTTT	CASSLATGHTEAFF
-	TRBJ2-7	TRBV5-1	many	TGCGCCAGCAGCTTAGAGAGAGGGGGGGCCGGGGAGCAGTACTTC	CASSLERGGAGEQYF
-	TRBJ1-2	TRBV4-1	-	TGCGCCAGCAACCAAGAGTGGGTAGTTTGGGAAGGCTACACCTTC	CASNQEWVVWEGYTF
-	TRBJ1-1	TRBV2	many	TGTGCCAGCAGTGATGAGGGCCACACTGAAGCTTTCTTT	CASSDEGHTEAFF
-	TRBJ1-4	TRBV28	many	TGTGCCAGCAGTTCGGGGGCCGGTGAAAAACTGTTTTTT	CASSSGAGEKLFF
-	TRBJ1-4	TRBV20-1	many	TGCAGTGCCCCCCCGCGGCGAGAAGATAATGAAAAACTGTTTTTT	CSAPPRREDNEKLFF
-	TRBJ2-6	TRBV29-1	many	TGCAGCGTTACACCTCCTGGGGCCAACGTCCTGACTTTC	CSVTPPGANVLTF
TRBD2	TRBJ2-7	TRBV7-2	many	TGTGCCAGCAGCTTAGGCGGAGCGGGGGGCGGCGAGCAGTACTTC	CASSLGGAGGGEQYF
-	TRBJ2-6	TRBV7-9	many	TGTGCCAGCAGCTCGGTTGGGAGATCTGGGGCCAACGTCCTGACTTTC	CASSSVGRSGANVLTF
-	TRBJ1-1	TRBV5-1	many	TGCGCCAGCAGCGGGGGAGAGCAAATAACTCGTTTGGCTTTCTTT	CASSGGEQITRLAFF
TRBD1	TRBJ1-6	TRBV13	many	TGTGCCAGCAGCCTACAGGGGAGCTCCTATAATTCACCCCTCCACTTT	CASSLQGSSYNSPLHF
-	TRBJ1-2	TRBV7-2	many	TGTGCCAGCAGCTTACGCGTGGCGGGTGGCTACACCTTC	CASSLRVAGGYTF
TRBD1	TRBJ1-1	TRBV13	-	TGTGCCAGCAGCCTCCCCGGGACAGGGGTTCCTGAAGCTTTCTTT	CASSLPGTGVPEAFF
-	TRBJ2-5	TRBV7-8	many	TGTGCCAGCAGCTCGCCTGGACTTCGGGCGGAAGAGACCCAGTACTTC	CASSSPGLRAEETQYF
-	TRBJ2-1	TRBV9	many	TGTGCCAGCAGCGTCTGGGGAGACTATAAATTCGATGAGCAGTTCTTC	CASSVWGDYKFDEQFF
-	TRBJ2-3	TRBV4-3	many	TGCGCCAGCAGCCAAGAATATGGCTTTACTACCACAGATACGCAGTATTTT	CASSQEYGFTTTDTQYF
TRBD1	TRBJ2-2	TRBV29-1	-	TGCAGCGTAGTGGACAGGGGTAGTGCGACCGGGGAGCTGTTTTTT	CSVVDRGSATGELFF
-	TRBJ2-7	TRBV7-2	many	TGTGCCAGCAGCTTAGCCGCAGACTCCTACGAGCAGTACTTC	CASSLAADSYEQYF
-	TRBJ1-2	TRBV12-3/TRBV12-4	-	TGTGCCAGCAGTTTGACCTCTACCTCCTATGGCTACACCTTC	CASSLTSTSYGYTF
-	TRBJ1-5	TRBV30	many	TGTGCCTGGAGTGCTGGATTCAATCAGCCCCAGCATTTT	CAWSAGFNQPQHF
-	TRBJ2-7	TRBV29-1	many	TGCAGCGTGGCCGTCCACGAGCAGTACTTC	CSVAVHEQYF
TRBD1	TRBJ1-3	TRBV2	many	TGTGCCAGCACTTCCGGGACAGGGACGACCTCTGGAAACACCATATATTTT	CASTSGTGTTSGNTIYF
-	TRBJ2-1	TRBV11-3	many	TGTGCCAGCAGTACAGGGAACTACAATGAGCAGTTCTTC	CASSTGNYNEQFF
TRBD2	TRBJ2-1	TRBV3-1	many	TGTGCCAGCAGCTCCCTCGGCGACCTAGCGGGGTACAATGAGCAGTTCTTC	CASSSLGDLAGYNEQFF